This T cell receptor (beta chain) was identified in a study of tumor-infiltrating lymphocytes in localized non-small cell lung cancer. Study outcomes and limitations: Technical variation could not be separated from intratumor heterogeneity here.

This CDR3 is built from 13 residues. Germline V CDR1 and CDR2: SGHDN, FVKESK. Trimming removed 2 bases from V and 4 bases from J, with 8 bases in between. Method: immunoSEQ multiplex PCR; TCRdb's copy keeps in-frame clones and lacks some. Here the sample spans 15,000 to 20,000 clones, 65% to 85% being singletons. This clone appeared a single time. Its specificity is unknown. The source of this sequence is a human donor with non-small cell lung cancer. Sequencing was performed on uninvolved lung tissue not adjacent to the tumor. The V call is TRBV14, the J call TRBJ2-5; D gene ambiguous. Written as DNA, the CDR3 is TGTGCCAGCAGCCAACAACTATCAGAGACCCAGTACTTC. Its protein is CASSQQLSETQYF.